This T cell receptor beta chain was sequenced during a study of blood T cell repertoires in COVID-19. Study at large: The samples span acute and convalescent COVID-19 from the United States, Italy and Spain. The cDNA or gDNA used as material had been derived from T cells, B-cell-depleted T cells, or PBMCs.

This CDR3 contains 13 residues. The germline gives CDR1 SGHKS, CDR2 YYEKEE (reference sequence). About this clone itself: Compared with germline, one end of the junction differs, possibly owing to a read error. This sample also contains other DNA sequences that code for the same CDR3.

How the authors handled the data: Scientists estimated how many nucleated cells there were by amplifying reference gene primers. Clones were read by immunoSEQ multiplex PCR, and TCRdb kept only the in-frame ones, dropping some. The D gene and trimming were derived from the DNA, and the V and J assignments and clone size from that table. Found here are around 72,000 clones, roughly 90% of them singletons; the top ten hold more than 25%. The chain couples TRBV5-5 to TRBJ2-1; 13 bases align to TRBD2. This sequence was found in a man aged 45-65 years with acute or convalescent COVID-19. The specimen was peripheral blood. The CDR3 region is CASSLGLAGEQFF. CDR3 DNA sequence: TGTGCCAGTAGCTTGGGACTAGCGGGGGAGCAGTTCTTC.